This is a list of T cell receptor beta chains from one sample in a study of PD-L1 blockade in urothelial cancer. Only in-frame clones appear in the TCRdb table, and some are missing; sequencing was by immunoSEQ multiplex PCR. The sample includes 120,000 or so clones, roughly 82% of them seen just once. The specimen comprised PBMCs, sampled around atezolizumab (anti-PD-L1) treatment. The receptors were gathered from a man in his fifties or sixties with urothelial cancer. The CDR3 runs from the conserved cysteine through the conserved F or W. D genes are given only for firm matches. Only some rows state a clone size, as once, few, many or a class for expanded clones.

J gene	clone size	D gene	V gene	CDR3 protein	CDR3 DNA
TRBJ2-2	NA	TRBD2	TRBV5-1	CASSLAKGRDTGELFF	TGCGCCAGCAGCTTGGCCAAGGGGAGGGACACCGGGGAGCTGTTTTTT
TRBJ1-6	NA	NA	TRBV2	CASSPKGHDYNSPLHF	TGTGCCAGCAGTCCGAAGGGACACGACTATAATTCACCCCTCCACTTT
TRBJ1-6	once	NA	TRBV30	CAWRASSGSPLHF	TGTGCCTGGAGGGCTAGTAGCGGGTCACCCCTCCACTTT
TRBJ1-1	NA	NA	TRBV20-1	CSALLNTEAFF	TGCAGTGCCTTACTTAACACTGAAGCTTTCTTT
TRBJ2-5	NA	NA	TRBV15	CATSRDPRGQETQYF	TGTGCCACCAGCAGAGATCCCAGGGGACAAGAGACCCAGTACTTC
TRBJ2-2	NA	TRBD2	TRBV11-3	CASSRGGAGELFF	TGTGCCAGCAGCCGGGGGGGGGCCGGGGAGCTGTTTTTT
TRBJ1-6	NA	NA	TRBV2	CATKGGYYNSPLHF	TGTGCCACCAAGGGGGGGTATTATAATTCACCCCTCCACTTT
TRBJ2-1	once	NA	TRBV27	CASSFRTYNEQFF	TGTGCCAGCAGTTTCAGGACCTACAATGAGCAGTTCTTC
TRBJ2-1	once	TRBD1	TRBV2	CASSAGTVDEQFF	TGTGCCAGCAGTGCGGGGACAGTGGATGAGCAGTTCTTC
TRBJ2-7	NA	TRBD2	TRBV9	CASSVGGTSGTYEQYF	TGTGCCAGCAGCGTAGGAGGGACTAGCGGGACCTACGAGCAGTACTTC
TRBJ2-7	NA	TRBD2	TRBV7-9	CASSDTSGRAYEQYF	TGTGCCAGCAGCGACACTAGCGGGAGGGCCTACGAGCAGTACTTC
TRBJ2-1	NA	TRBD2	TRBV14	CASSQTYSGRERDNEQFF	TGTGCCAGCAGCCAAACCTATAGCGGGAGGGAGCGGGACAATGAGCAGTTCTTC
TRBJ2-7	NA	TRBD2	TRBV28	CASRSSTSGKPNEQYF	TGTGCCAGCAGGAGTTCGACTAGCGGGAAACCGAACGAGCAGTACTTC
TRBJ1-5	NA	NA	TRBV28	CASSPRGSRQPQHF	TGTGCCAGCAGTCCCAGGGGCAGTAGGCAGCCCCAGCATTTT
TRBJ2-3	NA	TRBD2	TRBV5-4	CASSLASGTSADTQYF	TGTGCCAGCAGCTTGGCGTCCGGGACTAGCGCTGATACGCAGTATTTT
TRBJ1-3	NA	TRBD1	TRBV5-1	CASSSREGASGNTIYF	TGCGCCAGCAGCTCGCGGGAGGGGGCGTCTGGAAACACCATATATTTT
TRBJ2-2	NA	NA	TRBV10-3	CAIRKQVEAGELFF	TGTGCCATCCGGAAACAGGTCGAAGCCGGGGAGCTGTTTTTT
TRBJ2-5	NA	TRBD1	TRBV2	CASSWDRGRETQYF	TGTGCCAGCAGTTGGGACAGGGGGCGTGAGACCCAGTACTTC
TRBJ1-6	NA	NA	TRBV2	CASSENQGSYNSPLHF	TGTGCCAGCAGTGAAAACCAGGGATCTTATAATTCACCCCTCCACTTT
TRBJ2-2	NA	TRBD2	TRBV6-5	CASSGLAGGAGELFF	TGTGCCAGCAGCGGACTAGCGGGAGGGGCCGGGGAGCTGTTTTTT
TRBJ1-1	NA	NA	TRBV30	CAWSVQRSGGGSEAFF	TGTGCCTGGAGTGTACAGCGGTCGGGGGGTGGTTCTGAAGCTTTCTTT
TRBJ2-1	NA	NA	TRBV18	CASSPGGSYNEQFF	TGTGCCAGCTCACCAGGCGGCTCCTACAATGAGCAGTTCTTC
TRBJ1-1	NA	NA	TRBV7-2	CASSRGKAFF	TGTGCCAGCAGCCGAGGGAAAGCTTTCTTT
TRBJ2-7	NA	NA	TRBV19	CASSIDLLAPTYEQYF	TGTGCCAGTAGTATTGATTTACTAGCCCCCACGTACGAGCAGTACTTC
TRBJ2-1	once	NA	TRBV29-1	CSVEGSDHNEQFF	TGCAGCGTTGAAGGTAGCGACCACAATGAGCAGTTCTTC
TRBJ2-7	NA	TRBD1	TRBV27	CASSLQGAHEQYF	TGTGCCAGCAGTTTACAGGGGGCCCACGAGCAGTACTTC
TRBJ1-3	NA	TRBD1	TRBV7-9	CASSFGTGGDWDTIYF	TGTGCCAGCAGCTTTGGGACAGGGGGCGATTGGGACACCATATATTTT
TRBJ1-1	NA	NA	TRBV28	CASSLRGEAFF	TGTGCCAGCAGTTTAAGGGGGGAAGCTTTCTTT
TRBJ1-5	NA	TRBD1	TRBV6-1	CASSAWTGVNQPQHF	TGTGCCAGCAGTGCCTGGACAGGCGTTAATCAGCCCCAGCATTTT
TRBJ2-2	NA	NA	TRBV29-1	CSVGRSGTGELFF	TGCAGCGTTGGAAGGTCGGGCACCGGGGAGCTGTTTTTT
TRBJ1-1	NA	NA	TRBV15	CATSYRIHQNTEAFF	TGTGCCACCAGTTATCGTATACACCAGAACACTGAAGCTTTCTTT
TRBJ2-2	NA	NA	TRBV11-2	CASSLAVLTGELFF	TGTGCCAGCAGCTTAGCGGTCCTCACCGGGGAGCTGTTTTTT
TRBJ1-2	NA	TRBD1	TRBV4-1	CASSQDFNRGLWGYTF	TGCGCCAGCAGCCAAGATTTCAACAGGGGCCTTTGGGGCTACACCTTC
TRBJ2-2	NA	TRBD1	TRBV4-1	CASSPQGAHTGELFF	TGCGCCAGCAGCCCACAGGGGGCGCATACCGGGGAGCTGTTTTTT
TRBJ2-5	NA	NA	TRBV7-3	CASSLTSGALETQYF	TGTGCCAGCAGCTTAACGTCGGGAGCGCTTGAGACCCAGTACTTC
TRBJ2-1	NA	TRBD2	TRBV5-1	CASSWTSGPNNEQFF	TGCGCCAGCAGCTGGACTAGCGGCCCAAACAATGAGCAGTTCTTC
TRBJ1-1	NA	TRBD1	TRBV7-6	CASSLGQGVTEAFF	TGTGCCAGCAGCTTAGGACAGGGGGTGACTGAAGCTTTCTTT
TRBJ1-2	NA	TRBD1	TRBV6-1	CASRGQGPYGYTF	TGTGCCAGCAGAGGACAGGGGCCCTATGGCTACACCTTC
TRBJ2-3	NA	TRBD1	TRBV6-5	CASSKGQGGDTQYF	TGTGCCAGCAGCAAGGGACAGGGTGGAGATACGCAGTATTTT
TRBJ2-1	once	NA	TRBV18	CASSLVTVAFKEQFF	TGTGCCAGCTCACTAGTCACGGTAGCCTTTAAAGAGCAGTTCTTC
TRBJ2-7	NA	NA	TRBV5-5	CASSLAGGLSYEQYF	TGTGCCAGCAGCTTGGCCGGGGGACTCTCCTACGAGCAGTACTTC
TRBJ1-1	few	NA	TRBV14	CASSQPGWNEAFF	TGTGCCAGCAGCCAACCAGGGTGGAATGAAGCTTTCTTT
TRBJ2-7	medium-sized	TRBD2	TRBV6-1	CASSEREDGVHEQYF	TGTGCCAGCAGTGAACGGGAGGATGGGGTTCACGAGCAGTACTTC
TRBJ2-1	NA	TRBD2	TRBV5-1	CASSLTSGNNEQFF	TGCGCCAGCAGCTTGACTAGCGGGAACAATGAGCAGTTCTTC
TRBJ2-7	NA	NA	TRBV28	CASSPWRGFIYEQYF	TGTGCCAGCAGTCCGTGGAGGGGTTTCATCTACGAGCAGTACTTC
TRBJ2-7	NA	TRBD2	TRBV11-2	CASSLVSLAAYEQYF	TGTGCCAGCAGCTTAGTATCACTAGCGGCCTACGAGCAGTACTTC
TRBJ2-2	NA	TRBD1	TRBV4-2	CASSQGQGPAGELFF	TGTGCCAGCAGCCAGGGACAGGGACCGGCCGGGGAGCTGTTTTTT